This section outlines one T cell receptor beta chain sequence together with its context. Clones were read by immunoSEQ multiplex PCR, and TCRdb kept only the in-frame ones, dropping some. The data hold around 310,000 clones, with about 90% observed a single time. This sample is drawn from a study of blood T cell repertoires in COVID-19. V dropped 1 base and J dropped 3 bases, with 10 bases sitting between them. CDR1 MNHEY and CDR2 SMNVEV come from the germline V gene (reference sequence). CDR3 length: 15 residues. The sequenced material came from peripheral blood. The V and J genes are TRBV27 and TRBJ1-5; D gene unclear. The sequence derives from a woman aged 40 to 50 with COVID-19, enrolled during active disease. The CDR3 loop reads CASSLLRASNQPQHF. The DNA for the CDR3 is TGTGCCAGCAGTTTATTGCGGGCTTCCAATCAGCCCCAGCATTTT.